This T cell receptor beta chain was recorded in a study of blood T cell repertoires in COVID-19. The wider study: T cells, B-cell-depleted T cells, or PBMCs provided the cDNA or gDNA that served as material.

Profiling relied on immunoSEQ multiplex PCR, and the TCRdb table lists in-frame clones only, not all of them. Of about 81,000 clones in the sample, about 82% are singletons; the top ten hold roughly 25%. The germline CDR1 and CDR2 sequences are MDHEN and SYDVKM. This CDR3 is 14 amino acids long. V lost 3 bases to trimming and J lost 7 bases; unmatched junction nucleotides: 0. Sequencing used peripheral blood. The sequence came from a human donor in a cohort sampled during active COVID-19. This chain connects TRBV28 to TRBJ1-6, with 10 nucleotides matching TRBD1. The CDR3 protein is CASSLTGGNSPLHF. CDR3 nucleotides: TGTGCCAGCAGTTTGACAGGGGGCAATTCACCCCTCCACTTT.